The rows below give T cell receptor beta chains drawn from one sample of a study of blood T cell repertoires in COVID-19. Profiled with immunoSEQ multiplex PCR; TCRdb holds only in-frame clones, not every one. The sample shows 490,000 or so clones, roughly 90% of them seen only once. The sample taken for sequencing was PBMCs or T cells enriched from blood (not recorded which). Source of these receptors: a woman in her 40s who had recovered from COVID-19. Each CDR3 is given with its conserved first and last residue. The order of the fields is CDR3 length, D gene, clone size, V gene, J gene, CDR3 DNA, CDR3 protein. A D gene is named only where the DNA matches it firmly. Size values are once, few and many counts, or a class for expanded clones, and some rows have none.

16,TRBD1,NA,TRBV19,TRBJ1-2,TGTGCCAGTAGTATAGATCTGCGACAGGGGCCCTATGGCTACACCTTC,CASSIDLRQGPYGYTF
17,NA,NA,TRBV5-1,TRBJ1-3,TGCGCCAGCAGCTTGGTGTCAGCGAAACGCTCTGGAAACACCATATATTTT,CASSLVSAKRSGNTIYF
13,NA,many,TRBV5-6,TRBJ1-1,TGTGCCAGCAGCTTGCCCATGAACACTGAAGCTTTCTTT,CASSLPMNTEAFF
15,TRBD2,NA,TRBV20-1,TRBJ2-3,TGCAGTGCTAGTAGGCTAGCGGGGAGGGCAGATACGCAGTATTTT,CSASRLAGRADTQYF
13,NA,NA,TRBV7-6,TRBJ2-7,TGTGCCAGCAGCTTAGGAGGGAAGTACGAGCAGTACTTC,CASSLGGKYEQYF
11,NA,NA,TRBV3-1/TRBV3-2,TRBJ2-1,TGTGCCAGCAGCCAAGAGAGTGAGCAGTTCTTC,CASSQESEQFF
14,TRBD2,NA,TRBV7-9,TRBJ2-1,TGTGCCAGCAGCTCCGGGACTAGCGGGACTGAGCAGTTCTTC,CASSSGTSGTEQFF
15,NA,NA,TRBV6-2/TRBV6-3,TRBJ1-2,TGTGCCAGCAGTTTCTGCCGGGGAACAGACTGTGGCTACACCTTC,CASSFCRGTDCGYTF
15,TRBD2,NA,TRBV30,TRBJ2-5,TGTGCCTGGAGTGTTTGGCTAGCGGGAGCGGTGACCCAGTACTTC,CAWSVWLAGAVTQYF
17,TRBD2,NA,TRBV15,TRBJ2-1,TGTGCCACCAGCAGCTCTAGACTAGCGGGGGTTGAACATGAGCAGTTCTTC,CATSSSRLAGVEHEQFF
16,NA,once,TRBV5-1,TRBJ2-7,TGCGCCAGCAGCTTGGCTGTGTGGACTCGAGGGAACGAGCAGTACTTC,CASSLAVWTRGNEQYF
17,TRBD2,NA,TRBV5-4,TRBJ2-5,TGTGCCAGCAGCTTGGGGACTAGCGGGACCCTACAAGAGACCCAGTACTTC,CASSLGTSGTLQETQYF
11,TRBD1,NA,TRBV12-3/TRBV12-4,TRBJ2-7,TGTGCCAGCAGTTCCCCCCAGGGGGAGTACTTC,CASSSPQGEYF
14,TRBD2,NA,TRBV9,TRBJ2-5,TGTGCCAGCAGCTTAGCGGGAGGGCCGGAGACCCAGTACTTC,CASSLAGGPETQYF
16,TRBD2,NA,TRBV6-2/TRBV6-3,TRBJ2-5,TGTGCCAGCAGTCCGGGACTAGCCCCTCTCGGAGAGACCCAGTACTTC,CASSPGLAPLGETQYF
14,TRBD2,NA,TRBV7-9,TRBJ2-7,TGTGCCAGCAGCTTCCCGGGGGGGGCAAGAGAGCAGTACTTC,CASSFPGGAREQYF
13,NA,NA,TRBV7-6,TRBJ2-5,TGTGCCAGCAGCTTAGGATCGGAAGAGACCCAGTACTTC,CASSLGSEETQYF
14,TRBD1,NA,TRBV18,TRBJ1-2,TGTGCCAGCTCTCCGGGACAGGTAGCGAATGGCTACACCTTC,CASSPGQVANGYTF
15,NA,NA,TRBV4-1,TRBJ1-3,TGCGCCAGCAGCCCCGCGGGGGGGCAAGGAAACACCATATATTTT,CASSPAGGQGNTIYF
12,NA,NA,TRBV24-1,TRBJ1-2,TGTGCCACCAGTGATCAAAACTATGGCTACACCTTC,CATSDQNYGYTF